This T cell receptor beta chain originates from a study of T cell repertoires in cytomegalovirus infection. Background on the study: The public TCR beta signatures pointed to both CMV infection and matching HLA type. General study results and limits: Dominant in the ex vivo response were TCR beta clonotypes restricted by HLA-C and specific for CMV.

One entry per CDR3 protein results from TCRdb running MiXCR on the reads. The data contain approximately 260,000 distinct CDR3 sequences, over 15% of them seen just once; the ten biggest clones take up over 40%. This clonotype was detected many times. Its specificity is not known. Looked up from germline, CDR1 is SGHVS and CDR2 is FQNEAQ. V gave up 5 bases and J gave up 0 bases, with 21 bases separating them. This CDR3 spans 18 amino acids. This TCR came from a human donor in good health (CMV status not recorded). Some clones in this sample may be carry-over from other donors' samples. This chain uses TRBV7-8 with TRBJ2-3; TRBD2 is a possible D gene (7 bases). Sequenced: CD8+ T cells from PBMCs. CDR3 coding DNA: TGTGCCAGCAGCCGAGGGGGGGCAGGTTCACTCAGCACAGATACGCAGTATTTT. This codes for CASSRGGAGSLSTDTQYF.